This TCR beta chain was identified during a study of cytotoxic CD8 clonotypes in ibrutinib-treated CLL. Background on the study: Following treatment for a median roughly 12 months, range 6 to 36, response samples were then taken.

Profiled with immunoSEQ multiplex PCR; TCRdb holds only in-frame clones, not every one. The data show 200,000 to 250,000 clones, roughly 65% seen once. CDR1 is MGHDK and CDR2 is SYGVNS in the germline V gene. The CDR3 runs to 12 residues. The V end was cut by 6 bases, the J end by 1 base, with 7 bases between. Points on this clone: The antigen is undetermined.

Broader study findings: Clonality increased at ibrutinib response, then returned toward baseline at progression. Timing of sampling differed between sustained-remission and progressing patients.

Sample: PBMCs, taken after 12 months of ibrutinib treatment. The chain joins TRBV25-1 to TRBJ2-7; a weak D match, TRBD1 (6 bases). The sequence derives from a human donor with chronic lymphocytic leukemia. CDR3: CASRQGSYEQYF. CDR3 coding DNA: TGTGCCAGCAGACAGGGATCCTACGAGCAGTACTTC.